A single sample is the source of the 11 T cell receptor beta chains below, sequenced in a study of T cell changes during pregnancy in multiple sclerosis. Here immunoSEQ multiplex PCR was the method, and the copy in TCRdb shows in-frame clones only, minus some. The table lists about 100,000 clones, around 93% of them singletons. This specimen was peripheral blood, taken in the third trimester of pregnancy. These receptors all come from a female donor in good health, enrolled as a control in a pregnancy study.

The chain couples TRBV5-3 to TRBJ2-1; maybe TRBD2 (6 bases). TRBV5-3 is treated as an ORF (open reading frame) with a function not yet certain. This CDR3 is built from 14 residues. Trimming cost V 3 bases and J 8 bases, with 15 bases left between them. The CDR3 sequence is CARSSPSVLDEQFF. The CDR3 nucleotides read TGTGCCAGAAGCTCACCTAGCGTCTTGGATGAGCAGTTCTTC.

The rearrangement links TRBV19 to TRBJ2-1; TRBD1 aligns across 11 bases. The V gene's germline CDR1 is LNHDA and CDR2 SQIVND (reference sequence). This CDR3 contains 15 residues. The ends lost 6 bases at V and 7 bases at J; junction bases unmatched: 8. The CDR3 spells CASRHGQGAYNEQFF. The DNA for the CDR3 is TGTGCCAGTAGACACGGACAGGGGGCGTATAATGAGCAGTTCTTC.

The CDR3: CASSESLRVTEAFF. The DNA for the CDR3 is TGTGCCAGCAGTGAATCGCTCAGGGTCACTGAAGCTTTCTTT. The genes are TRBV6-1 and TRBJ1-1, with D possibly being TRBD1 (5 bases). The CDR3 is made up of 14 amino acids. The germline V and J ends were trimmed by 2 bases and 4 bases, with 11 bases remaining between them. Germline V CDR1 and CDR2: MNHNS, SASEGT.

The chain uses TRBV15 and TRBJ1-5; possibly TRBD1 for D (6 bases). The CDR3 totals 18 residues. The V end lost 1 base, the J end lost 4 bases, and 20 bases lay between the germline ends. Germline assignment: CDR1 LNHNV and CDR2 YYDKDF (reference sequence). CDR3 DNA sequence: TGTGCCACCAGCAGAGGGGGACAAGGACCGTTTTCAAATCAGCCCCAGCATTTT. Its translation is CATSRGGQGPFSNQPQHF. The full variable domain, rest sourced from reference TRBV15 and TRBJ1-5, is DAMVIQNPRYQVTQFGKPVTLSCSQTLNHNVMYWYQQKSSQAPKLLFHYYDKDFNNEADTPDNFQSRRPNTSFCFLDIRSPGLGDTAMYLCATSRGGQGPFSNQPQHFGDGTRLSIL.

The genes are TRBV11-2 and TRBJ2-5; the D gene is possibly TRBD2 (6 bases). V was pared by 5 bases and J by 2 bases, with 12 bases between. Germline CDR1 reads SGHAT; CDR2 reads FQNNGV. The CDR3 extends over 14 amino acids. Written as DNA, the CDR3 is TGTGCCAGCAGCCAAAGGAGGGCGCAAGAGACCCAGTACTTC. Its protein product is CASSQRRAQETQYF.

In nucleotides, the CDR3 is TGTGCCAGCAGCTTAGGGCCTCGACAGGTCTCAGATACGCAGTATTTT. This translates into CASSLGPRQVSDTQYF. The V call is TRBV7-2, the J call TRBJ2-3; TRBD1 is a possible D gene (6 bases). The CDR3 length is 16 residues. In germline, CDR1 is SGHTA, CDR2 FQGNSA. V was cut by 1 base and J by 4 bases, with 15 bases left in between.

The chain recombines TRBV5-1 with TRBJ2-3; TRBD2 aligns across 15 bases. The J segment lost 2 bases and the V segment lost 4 bases, leaving 5 bases of the junction unmatched. This CDR3 region has 17 residues. Germline CDR1 SGHRS, CDR2 YFSETQ. The DNA of the CDR3 is TGCGCCAGCAGCCCGGGGACTAGCGGGGGGACCACAGATACGCAGTATTTT. Translating gives CASSPGTSGGTTDTQYF.

This clone has a handful of counts. The CDR3 loop reads CASSPGNQPQHF. CDR3 nucleotides: TGTGCCAGCAGCCCAGGTAATCAGCCCCAGCATTTT. This chain uses TRBV7-9 with TRBJ1-5, with unresolved D. V was clipped by 5 bases and J by 4 bases, with 6 bases between them. The CDR3 has 12 amino acids. Per germline, CDR1 SEHNR and CDR2 FQNEAQ (reference sequence).

CDR3 sequence: CASSGDDRGFGGYTF. The CDR3 DNA reads as TGTGCCAGCTCCGGCGATGACAGGGGATTCGGTGGCTACACCTTC. This rearrangement joins TRBV18 to TRBJ1-2; 8 bases line up with TRBD1. The V segment lost 6 bases and the J segment 7 bases; nucleotides outside the gene matches: 13. Germline CDR1 KGHSH, CDR2 LQKENI. The CDR3 runs to 15 residues. Complete variable domain (other parts from reference TRBV18 and TRBJ1-2): NAGVMQNPRHLVRRRGQEARLRCSPMKGHSHVYWYRQLPEEGLKFMVYLQKENIIDESGMPKERFSAEFPKEGPSILRIQQVVRGDSAAYFCASSGDDRGFGGYTFGSGTRLTVV.

This chain links TRBV6-5 with TRBJ1-2; possibly TRBD1 for D (6 bases). The CDR3 has 13 amino acids. Germline CDR1 is MNHEY and CDR2 is SVGAGI. The ends were cut back, 5 bases at V and 4 bases at J, with 11 bases in the middle. The CDR3 here is CASSPDSVYGYTF. Here the CDR3 DNA reads TGTGCCAGCAGTCCGGACAGCGTCTATGGCTACACCTTC.

V is TRBV28 and J is TRBJ2-3; possible D gene TRBD2, 6 bases. V lost 6 bases to trimming and J lost 5 bases, with 12 bases between them. Germline values: CDR1 MDHEN, CDR2 SYDVKM. This CDR3 has 13 amino acids. As DNA, the CDR3 is TGTGCCAGCAGCCAAGGAGGGCTAGATACGCAGTATTTT. Protein sequence: CASSQGGLDTQYF.